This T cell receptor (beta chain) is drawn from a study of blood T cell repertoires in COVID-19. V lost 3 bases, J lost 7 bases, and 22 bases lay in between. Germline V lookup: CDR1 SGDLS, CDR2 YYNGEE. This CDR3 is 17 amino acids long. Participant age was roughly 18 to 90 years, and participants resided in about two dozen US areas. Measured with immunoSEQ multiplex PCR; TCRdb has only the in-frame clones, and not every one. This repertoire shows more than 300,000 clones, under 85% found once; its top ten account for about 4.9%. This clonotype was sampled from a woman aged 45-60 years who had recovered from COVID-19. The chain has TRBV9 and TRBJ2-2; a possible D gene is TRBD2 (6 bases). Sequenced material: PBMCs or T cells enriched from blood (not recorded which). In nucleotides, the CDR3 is TGTGCCAGCAGCGCTCCCCGGGCTAGAGCCGGGGGCGGGGAGCTGTTTTTT. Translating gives CASSAPRARAGGGELFF.